Listed below are T cell receptor beta chains from one sample, sequenced in a study of T cells in Graves' hyperthyroidism and ophthalmopathy. MiXCR, run by TCRdb on the multiplex PCR reads, gives a single entry per CDR3 protein. The table records about 250,000 distinct CDR3 sequences, around 26% of them present only once. The specimen sequenced was blood. The receptors stem from a middle-aged woman with Graves' ophthalmopathy. The CDR3 runs from the conserved cysteine through the conserved F or W. Each record gives: CDR3 protein, CDR3 DNA, V gene, clone size, J gene, D gene. The D gene is left open where the match is weak. Size is omitted from some rows. Given values are once, few, many or a class for expanded clones.

CASSSQPDSYGYTF,TGTGCCAGCAGCTCCCAACCGGACTCTTATGGCTACACCTTC,TRBV7-3,.,TRBJ1-2,.
CSAKTGYTEAFF,TGCAGTGCTAAGACAGGGTACACTGAAGCTTTCTTT,TRBV20-1,many,TRBJ1-1,TRBD1
CASSLSGILDGYTF,TGTGCCAGCAGCTTATCGGGTATTCTAGATGGCTACACCTTC,TRBV7-9,many,TRBJ1-2,.
CAWSASLGEQYF,TGTGCCTGGAGTGCCTCCTTGGGCGAGCAGTACTTC,TRBV30,many,TRBJ2-7,.
CASRQRQETQYF,TGTGCCAGCCGACAGAGACAAGAGACCCAGTACTTC,TRBV28,.,TRBJ2-5,.
CATSDSLGANQPQHF,TGTGCCACCAGTGATTCCCTGGGGGCTAACCAGCCCCAGCATTTT,TRBV24-1,many,TRBJ1-5,.
CAWGSGGFADTEASF,TGTGCCTGGGGTTCGGGGGGATTCGCGGACACTGAAGCTTCCTTT,TRBV30,many,TRBJ1-1,.
CASSQLGGNYGYTF,TGCGCCAGCAGCCAGCTGGGGGGGAACTATGGCTACACCTTC,TRBV5-1,many,TRBJ1-2,.
CASSLKISETQYF,TGTGCCAGCAGTCTCAAAATATCGGAGACCCAGTACTTC,TRBV5-6,few,TRBJ2-5,.
CASSPSSVEGALLYGETQYF,TGTGCCAGCAGCCCATCTTCCGTAGAGGGGGCGCTTCTGTATGGGGAGACCCAGTACTTC,TRBV9,many,TRBJ2-5,TRBD1
CSATPQGYGYTF,TGCAGTGCTACTCCACAGGGGTATGGCTACACCTTC,TRBV20-1,.,TRBJ1-2,TRBD1
CASSYRGGNEQYF,TGTGCCAGCAGTTACAGGGGAGGCAACGAGCAGTACTTC,TRBV6-5,many,TRBJ2-7,.
CASNIRQGGTGELFF,TGTGCCAGCAACATCAGACAGGGTGGGACCGGGGAGCTGTTTTTT,TRBV12-3/TRBV12-4,.,TRBJ2-2,TRBD1
CASSLGSGRGGVETQYF,TGTGCCAGCAGTTTAGGATCCGGTCGGGGAGGAGTGGAGACCCAGTACTTC,TRBV12-3/TRBV12-4,many,TRBJ2-5,.
CASRLDADYDTDTQYF,TGTGCCAGCAGGCTAGACGCGGACTACGACACAGATACGCAGTATTTT,TRBV11-2,many,TRBJ2-3,.
CATSGTGRGNTEAFF,TGTGCCACCAGTGGTACGGGACGGGGCAACACTGAAGCTTTCTTT,TRBV24-1,many,TRBJ1-1,.
CASSFRDRSAYEQYF,TGTGCCAGCAGTTTTAGGGACAGGTCGGCGTACGAGCAGTACTTC,TRBV28,.,TRBJ2-7,TRBD1
CASSYRAPNTEAFF,TGTGCCAGCAGCTATAGGGCCCCCAACACTGAAGCTTTCTTT,TRBV7-2,many,TRBJ1-1,.